These T cell receptor beta chains were read from a single sample in a study of blood T cells in healthy people across ages. TCRdb re-called the 5' RACE reads through MiXCR, storing one row per CDR3 protein. The profile shows hundreds of thousands of distinct CDR3 sequences, roughly 41% of them singletons. The specimen sequenced was blood. The receptors stem from an older woman in good health. Both conserved end residues are part of each CDR3.

j_call v_call cdr3_aa
TRBJ2-7 TRBV7-2 CASSGGDLEQYF
TRBJ1-4 TRBV5-6 CASSWGTGTGDEKLFF
TRBJ2-1 TRBV7-2 CASTSREDRNEQFF
TRBJ2-3 TRBV20-1 CSARENTDTQYF
TRBJ1-5 TRBV12-3/TRBV12-4 CASSLALDHQPQHF
TRBJ2-5 TRBV29-1 CSVEGLYLPRDRLQETQYF
TRBJ2-1 TRBV7-9 CASSLPPGDEQFF
TRBJ2-3 TRBV29-1 CSVEGFRALDTQYF
TRBJ2-1 TRBV6-1 CASSEAFGVGGYNEQFF
NA TRBV20-1 CSADTWVGGSGNEQYF
TRBJ2-1 TRBV5-1 CASSYYGTGNTEQFF
TRBJ2-7 TRBV7-2 CASSLVTGRAYNEQYF
TRBJ2-4 TRBV4-3 CASSSGLAVLAKNIQYF
NA TRBV28 CASSLGAQHIQYF
TRBJ1-2 TRBV7-3 CASSQQTNYGYTF
TRBJ1-1 TRBV29-1 CSVIHRGSEAFF
TRBJ2-7 TRBV6-2/TRBV6-3 CASSYDRDLLSSYEQYF
TRBJ2-7 TRBV4-3 CASSQAVTYEQYF
TRBJ2-1 TRBV29-1 CSVEAWYNEQFF
TRBJ1-1 TRBV3-1 CASSQGVDSNTEAFF
TRBJ1-5 TRBV10-3 CAISDAQFDQPQHF
TRBJ2-7 TRBV13 CASSLARALSYEQYF
TRBJ2-7 TRBV29-1 CSVRQSSYEQYF
TRBJ1-1 TRBV28 CASSLSRTRGEKAFF
TRBJ2-7 TRBV24-1 CATSDGGLGEQYF
TRBJ2-1 TRBV12-3/TRBV12-4 CASSSVLAGFNEQFF
TRBJ2-7 TRBV27 CASSLSAQGEQYF
TRBJ2-1 TRBV20-1 CSAILAGIYNEQFF
TRBJ2-1 TRBV6-2/TRBV6-3 CASSRRAIDNEQFF
TRBJ2-6 TRBV5-1 CASSLAVSGANVLTF
TRBJ1-1 TRBV28 CASSHKLQGTEAFF
TRBJ2-7 TRBV28 CASRLDYHFSYEQYF
TRBJ2-3 TRBV6-6 CASSYPTSIGTDTQYF
TRBJ2-7 TRBV2 CASSDRVYDYEQYF
TRBJ1-2 TRBV10-1 CASSAGVNYGNTF
TRBJ1-5 TRBV4-1 CASSRDSDRVGQPQHF
TRBJ2-1 TRBV9 CASSVERGHYNEQFF
TRBJ2-5 TRBV27 CASSNGGETQYF
TRBJ1-2 TRBV20-1 CSARRTDYGYTF
TRBJ1-5 TRBV3-1 CASSWASGGQPQHF
TRBJ2-5 TRBV3-1 CASSPAVQETQYF
TRBJ2-5 TRBV2 CASSGTGVETQYF
TRBJ1-5 TRBV20-1 CSARVPGQGVGQPQHF
TRBJ2-1 TRBV28 CAAPWGSSYNEQFF
TRBJ1-4 TRBV19 CASRRGQVNEKLFF
TRBJ2-7 TRBV10-3 CAIKREGLVYEQYF
TRBJ2-1 TRBV18 CASSPPSGSYNEQFF
TRBJ2-2 TRBV5-1 CASMRESGTGELFF
TRBJ2-3 TRBV6-5 CASSYSLGYTDTQYF
TRBJ1-2 TRBV29-1 CSVGWGASGQGDYTF
TRBJ2-7 TRBV2 CASSDPGTPYEQYF
TRBJ1-3 TRBV12-3/TRBV12-4 CASSVSGNTIYF
TRBJ2-1 TRBV20-1 CSAQTSGRIYNEQFF
TRBJ2-3 TRBV29-1 CSVRADTQYF